These 9 T cell receptor beta chains share one sample of origin, sequenced in a study of tumor-infiltrating lymphocytes in oesophageal squamous cell carcinoma. TCRdb reprocessed the PCR reads via MiXCR and lists one record per CDR3 protein. This table holds around 13,000 distinct CDR3 sequences, about 53% found once. The sample comprised esophageal tumor tissue. The source of these receptors is a male donor with esophageal squamous cell carcinoma.

This clonotype came up many times. The V gene is TRBV6-1, the J gene TRBJ2-3; 7 bases map to TRBD2. Trimming cost V 5 bases and J 2 bases; bases outside gene matches: 10. CDR1 and CDR2 from the germline V gene are MNHNS and SASEGT. The CDR3 length is 16 residues. The CDR3 loop is CASSKRASGHTDTQYF. The CDR3 DNA is TGTGCCAGCAGTAAAAGGGCTAGCGGCCACACAGATACGCAGTATTTT.

V is TRBV7-2 and J is TRBJ2-5, with D hard to call. With the DNA end fitting TRBJ2-7 better, the J assignment may be wrong. The CDR3 is 15 amino acids. Germline V lookup: CDR1 SGHTA, CDR2 FQGNSA. As DNA, the CDR3 is TGTGCCAGCACCCTCTCATGGGCGAGAACCTACGAGCAGTACTTC. This codes for CASTLSWARTYEQYF.

The CDR3 DNA reads TGTGCCAGCAGCTTTGCGGATACGCAGTATTTT. Protein sequence: CASSFADTQYF. V and J are TRBV7-9 and TRBJ2-3, with D unresolved. The CDR3 extends over 11 amino acids. Trimming removed 3 bases from V and 6 bases from J, with 4 bases in between. The germline gives CDR1 SEHNR, CDR2 FQNEAQ (reference sequence). The full variable domain, in which reference TRBV7-9 and TRBJ2-3 provide the parts outside the CDR3, is DTGVSQNPRHKITKRGQNVTFRCDPISEHNRLYWYRQTLGQGPEFLTYFQNEAQLEKSRLLSDRFSAERPKGSFSTLEIQRTEQGDSAMYLCASSFADTQYFGPGTRLTVL.

This clonotype was picked up many times. The V gene is TRBV2, the J gene TRBJ2-7; D is ambiguous. The CDR3 runs 11 residues. Germline lookup yields CDR1 SNHLY and CDR2 FYNNEI. V was pared by 8 bases and J by 9 bases, with 14 bases between. The CDR3 sequence: CASSRAFVQYF. As DNA, the CDR3 is TGTGCCAGCTCGAGAGCCTTCGTGCAGTACTTC.

This clonotype appeared once. As DNA, the CDR3 is TGTGCCAGCAGCCAGGGCTACTCTGGGGCCAACGTCCTGACTTTC. This codes for CASSQGYSGANVLTF. This rearrangement joins TRBV7-3 to TRBJ2-6, with D perhaps TRBD1 (5 bases). CDR3 length equals 15 residues. Per the germline V gene, CDR1 is SGHTA and CDR2 is FQGTGA. Trimming stripped 5 bases from V and 0 bases from J, with 8 bases between.

This clonotype has a count of ten or more. For the CDR3, the DNA is TGTGCCAGTAGCCCGACAGGGCTCGAGACCCAGTACTTC. Amino acid sequence: CASSPTGLETQYF. The chain links TRBV19 to TRBJ2-5; 7 bases are shared with TRBD1. CDR1 LNHDA and CDR2 SQIVND come from the germline V gene (reference sequence). The CDR3 is 13 residues long. V shed 6 bases and J 5 bases; nucleotides not matched to a gene: 6.

The gene calls are TRBV5-4 and TRBJ2-1, with 11 bases matching TRBD2. The length of the CDR3 is 16 residues. The ends lost 4 bases at V and 4 bases at J; junction bases unmatched: 7. Germline lookup yields CDR1 SGHNT and CDR2 YYREEE (reference sequence). The CDR3 region is CASSEASGRRYNEQFF. DNA for the CDR3: TGTGCCAGCAGCGAGGCTAGCGGGAGGAGGTACAATGAGCAGTTCTTC.

The V gene is TRBV7-2, the J gene TRBJ2-1, with 9 bases that match TRBD2. The DNA end favors TRBJ2-5, so the J call may be wrong. CDR3 size: 14 residues. In germline, CDR1 is SGHTA, CDR2 FQGNSA. The DNA for the CDR3 is TGTGCCAGCAGCCTAATGAGCGGGGGGGAGACCCAGTACTTC. Translating it yields CASSLMSGGETQYF.

This clonotype has more than one count but fewer than ten. This chain joins TRBV7-8 and TRBJ2-5; 7 bases line up with TRBD2. The J call may be faulty, since TRBJ2-7 better matches the DNA end. There are 15 residues in the CDR3. Germline V gene data show CDR1 as SGHVS and CDR2 as FQNEAQ. CDR3 bases: TGTGCCAGCAGCCCCCGGCGGGAGCCCCGCTACGAGCAGTACTTC. This sequence encodes CASSPRREPRYEQYF.